A single sample is the source of the 9 T cell receptor beta chains below, sequenced in a study of cytomegalovirus exposure and HLA in healthy donors. Vbeta (60) and Jbeta (13) primers were used in the PCR. The assay was immunoSEQ multiplex PCR, and TCRdb's table has in-frame clones only and misses some. The data show 95,000 to 100,000 clones, approximately 79% seen once. The sample consisted of PBMCs. All receptors derive from a male donor in good health and CMV-seronegative.

This rearrangement joins TRBV7-6 to TRBJ1-1; 8 bases map to TRBD1. Germline V gene lookup returns CDR1 SGHVS and CDR2 FNYEAQ. Germline trimming cut 1 base from V and 4 bases from J; bases unmatched to any gene: 2. The CDR3 consists of 14 residues. The CDR3 is CASSLGQGSTEAFF. The CDR3 nucleotides read TGTGCCAGCAGCTTAGGACAGGGGAGCACTGAAGCTTTCTTT.

The chain joins TRBV28 to TRBJ1-5; D may be TRBD1 (6 bases). Trimming took off 6 bases at V and 1 base at J, with 19 bases between the two ends. CDR1 is MDHEN and CDR2 is SYDVKM in the germline V gene. The CDR3 consists of 17 residues. The CDR3 DNA reads TGTGCCAGCAGCCTGGATGAGGGGGGGTGGAGCAATCAGCCCCAGCATTTT. Translated: CASSLDEGGWSNQPQHF.

The chain combines TRBV29-1 with TRBJ2-7, with D possibly being TRBD1 (6 bases). CDR3 length: 14 amino acids. The V and J ends lost 3 bases and 0 bases respectively, with 12 bases between them. Germline V gene data show CDR1 as SQVTM and CDR2 as ANQGSEA. Here the CDR3 DNA reads TGCAGCGTTGAGGGGGCAGGGAGCTCCTACGAGCAGTACTTC. Translated, it gives CSVEGAGSSYEQYF.

This chain joins TRBV28 and TRBJ2-7, with TRBD2 identical over 11 bases. Germline V CDR1 and CDR2: MDHEN, SYDVKM. This CDR3 is built from 16 residues. V was pared by 1 base and J by 7 bases, with 9 bases of the junction left unmatched. The CDR3, as DNA: TGTGCCAGCAGTTTATACTTTAGCGGGAGGGCGGGTGAGCAGTACTTC. Its protein product is CASSLYFSGRAGEQYF.

The rearrangement uses TRBV27 and TRBJ2-1; 8 bases match TRBD2. The CDR3 spans 13 residues. V dropped 11 bases and J dropped 4; count of bases not matched to a gene: 7. Germline-derived CDR1 and CDR2 are MNHEY and SMNVEV (reference sequence). The CDR3 loop reads CAVSGSTYNEQFF. As DNA, the CDR3 is TGTGCCGTCAGCGGGAGTACGTACAATGAGCAGTTCTTC.

V gene TRBV5-1 combines with J gene TRBJ2-4; 8 bases are a match to TRBD1. The ends lost 4 bases at V and 7 bases at J; junction bases unmatched: 7. This CDR3 comprises 14 residues. CDR1 and CDR2 (germline): SGHRS, YFSETQ. The CDR3 region has the DNA TGCGCCAGCAGCACAGGACAGGGACAGAACATTCAGTACTTC. As protein: CASSTGQGQNIQYF.

This clone has just a few counts. The V gene is TRBV29-1, the J gene TRBJ2-7; 9 bases map to TRBD2. Germline V gene data show CDR1 as SQVTM and CDR2 as ANQGSEA. This CDR3 contains 14 residues. V dropped 7 bases and J dropped 2; count of bases not matched to a gene: 9. CDR3 sequence reads: CSALAGVGAYEQYF. The CDR3, as DNA: TGCAGCGCCTTAGCGGGAGTAGGTGCCTACGAGCAGTACTTC.

The rearrangement links TRBV7-8 to TRBJ1-1; 10 bases match TRBD1. Germline assignment: CDR1 SGHVS and CDR2 FQNEAQ. CDR3 length: 18 amino acids. J was trimmed by 4 bases and V by 3 bases; bases with no gene match: 14. The CDR3 here is CASSFLATGGAIGTEAFF. The CDR3 bases are TGTGCCAGCAGCTTTCTTGCGACAGGGGGCGCGATTGGCACTGAAGCTTTCTTT.

The gene calls are TRBV5-1 and TRBJ2-1; 8 nucleotides align to TRBD2. J gave up 5 bases and V 4 bases, and 14 bases lay outside the gene matches. The CDR3 spans 17 residues. Germline V gene data show CDR1 as SGHRS and CDR2 as YFSETQ. The chain's CDR3 is CASSPYRGAGVNNEQFF. The DNA of the CDR3 is TGCGCCAGCAGCCCCTACCGGGGAGCGGGAGTAAACAATGAGCAGTTCTTC.